The 10 T cell receptor beta chains reported below all come from one sample, sequenced in a study of patients and donors after allogeneic stem cell transplantation. TCRdb re-derived calls from the RT-PCR reads in MiXCR, one entry per CDR3 protein. The sample consists of about 960,000 distinct CDR3 sequences, about 20% of them appearing once. The sample comprised blood, either unsorted or a sorted T cell fraction (not recorded which). The source is a human donor who was either an allogeneic HSCT recipient or a stem cell or donor lymphocyte infusion donor (not recorded which). It is not recorded whose cells these are; they may come from a transplant donor.

The V gene is TRBV28, the J gene TRBJ1-1; D gene unclear. The CDR3 extends over 16 amino acids. V shed 1 base and J shed 3 bases, with 15 bases lying between them. The V gene's germline CDR1 is MDHEN and CDR2 SYDVKM. CDR3 sequence (DNA): TGTGCCAGCAGTTTATCTAGGACCCCGACCGACACTGAAGCTTTCTTT. Its protein product is CASSLSRTPTDTEAFF.

In this sample, this clonotype turned up a few times. The V call is TRBV6-5, the J call TRBJ2-4, with a tentative D call TRBD1 (6 bases). In germline, CDR1 is MNHEY, CDR2 SVGAGI. With 2 bases removed from V and 6 bases from J, the gap between germline ends came to 26 bases. The CDR3 has 19 residues. The CDR3: CASSYGTHLMTGGGNIQYF. The CDR3 coding sequence is TGTGCCAGCAGTTACGGGACCCATTTAATGACAGGAGGAGGAAACATTCAGTACTTC.

For this clonotype: This clone may be a read error of a much larger clone one base away. This chain joins TRBV12-3 or TRBV12-4 and TRBJ2-5, with D possibly TRBD2 on 5 matching bases. Trimming removed 10 bases at V and 3 bases at J, with 15 bases between. There are 13 residues in the CDR3. The CDR3 spells CATRTSSKETQYF. CDR3 coding DNA: TGTGCCACCAGAACTAGTAGTAAAGAGACCCAGTACTTC.

This clonotype was found a few times. The chain employs TRBV24-1 and TRBJ2-3; the match to TRBD2 covers 7 bases. Germline V gene sequence: CDR1 KGHDR, CDR2 SFDVKD. The junction had 6 bases not matched to a gene; V was cut back by 5 bases and J by 2 bases. The CDR3 extends over 15 amino acids. The CDR3 region has the DNA TGTGCCACCAGTGGGACGCTAGCGGCCACAGATACGCAGTATTTT. It codes for CATSGTLAATDTQYF.

This clonotype was seen repeatedly, ten times or more. The chain is built from TRBV29-1 and TRBJ2-7, with TRBD2 identical over 10 bases. This CDR3 has 14 residues. From germline, CDR1 is SQVTM and CDR2 ANQGSEA. The V segment lost 6 bases and the J segment 6 bases; nucleotides outside the gene matches: 11. The CDR3 DNA reads TGCAGCGTAGAACTAGCGGGACGCCTTCGCGAGCAGTACTTC. As protein: CSVELAGRLREQYF.

The rearrangement uses TRBV5-5 and TRBJ2-2; no clear D. From germline, CDR1 is SGHKS and CDR2 YYEKEE (reference sequence). This CDR3 is built from 16 residues. V was cut by 4 bases and J by 0 bases, with 13 bases left in between. DNA of the CDR3: TGTGCCAGCAGCCCCTTTGCGACACCGAACACCGGGGAGCTGTTTTTT. Its protein product is CASSPFATPNTGELFF. Looking up the rest from reference TRBV5-5 and TRBJ2-2 gives the full variable domain: DAGVTQSPTHLIKTRGQQVTLRCSPISGHKSVSWYQQVLGQGPQFIFQYYEKEERGRGNFPDRFSARQFPNYSSELNVNALLLGDSALYLCASSPFATPNTGELFFGEGSRLTVL.

V is TRBV20-1 and J is TRBJ1-3, with TRBD1 identical over 9 bases. The length of the CDR3 is 18 residues. Germline V gene lookup returns CDR1 DFQATT and CDR2 SNEGSKA (reference sequence). J gave up 0 bases and V 3 bases, and 12 bases lay outside the gene matches. DNA for the CDR3: TGCAGTGCTAGGGAAGGCCGGGACAGGGTAAACTCTGGAAACACCATATATTTT. Translating it yields CSAREGRDRVNSGNTIYF.

The chain links TRBV20-1 to TRBJ1-2, with 8 bases that match TRBD1. The germline V gene encodes CDR1 DFQATT and CDR2 SNEGSKA (reference sequence). V shed 3 bases and J 4 bases; nucleotides not matched to a gene: 7. This CDR3 has 14 amino acids. The CDR3 DNA reads as TGCAGTGCTAGTTCCGGACAGGGTTTCTATGGCTACACCTTC. It codes for CSASSGQGFYGYTF.

This chain joins TRBV12-3 or TRBV12-4 and TRBJ2-1; D remains ambiguous. The CDR3 spans 13 residues. V was clipped by 6 bases and J by 10 bases, with 16 bases between them. The CDR3, as DNA: TGTGCCAGCAGGCAGACCTTAGGGATCGAGCAGTTCTTC. Residues: CASRQTLGIEQFF.

The chain joins TRBV6-2 or TRBV6-3 to TRBJ2-5; D is undetermined. Between the trimmed V and J ends, which lost 5 bases and 5 bases, there was a span of 18 bases. CDR1 and CDR2 (germline): MNHEY, SVGEGT. CDR3 size: 15 residues. The CDR3 region is CASSPSTSLWETQYF. CDR3 in DNA: TGTGCCAGCAGTCCTTCCACTTCCTTGTGGGAGACCCAGTACTTC.